These 28 T cell receptor beta chains were all obtained from the same sample, sequenced in a study of Ad26.COV2.S vaccination and SARS-CoV-2 variants (dated by TCRdb to 2020 to 2023). The sample's treatment or condition label is to be understood as: some 20 received Ad26.COV2.S at low or high dose, single or two shots; about 5 received placebo; per-sample allocation not given. Repertoires of vaccine and placebo recipients were sequenced from samples taken on day 63 after the first injection. The library was made by the immunoSEQ multiplex PCR assay. The table comes from immuneACCESS by way of TCRdb, which keeps in-frame sequences with V and J called. Part of the clones is missing from these tables; in studies checked, under half for an unresolved V gene and the rest for unknown reasons. The sample contains roughly 400,000 clones, 92% of them found a single time. Approximately 1.6% of the sample comes from the top ten.

Sequencing used peripheral blood, obtained in a trial of Ad26.COV2.S vaccine versus placebo. These receptors were taken from a person between 18 and 65 years old who received the Ad26.COV2.S COVID-19 vaccine or a placebo.

This clone showed up just once. Here the CDR3 DNA reads TGTGCCAGCAGCGTAGGAGGTTTTAAGGGACTAGCGGCACCTGGCCACGAGCAGTACTTC. Translating gives CASSVGGFKGLAAPGHEQYF. This sequence joins TRBV9 and TRBJ2-7; 11 bases map to TRBD2. The CDR3 is 20 amino acids. Germline lookup yields CDR1 SGDLS and CDR2 YYNGEE. Losses at the gene ends were 0 bases for V and 5 bases for J; bases not matched to a gene: 19.

V and J are TRBV4-1 and TRBJ2-3, with D perhaps TRBD1 or TRBD2 (5 bases each). Germline CDR1 and CDR2: MGHRA and YSYEKL. This CDR3 has 15 amino acids. V was clipped by 4 bases and J by 3 bases, with 14 bases between them. The CDR3 here is CASSLSGTGTDTQYF. The CDR3 DNA sequence: TGCGCCAGCAGCCTGTCCGGGACGGGGACAGATACGCAGTATTTT.

V usage is TRBV3-1 (or the pseudogene TRBV3-2) and J usage is TRBJ2-3; TRBD2 matches 10 bases. CDR1 LGHDT and CDR2 YNNKEL come from the germline V gene (reference sequence). J gave up 2 bases and V 1 base, and 9 bases lay outside the gene matches. The CDR3 sequence is 18 residues long. CDR3 sequence (DNA): TGTGCCAGCAGCCAAGTCGGCAAGACTAGCGGGTACACAGATACGCAGTATTTT. Translating it yields CASSQVGKTSGYTDTQYF.

The genes are TRBV19 and TRBJ2-7, with D perhaps matching TRBD1 (5 bases). The germline gives CDR1 LNHDA, CDR2 SQIVND (reference sequence). This CDR3 is built from 12 residues. V shed 8 bases and J shed 1 base, with 9 bases lying between them. CDR3 residues: CASAAGSYEQYF. CDR3 nucleotide sequence: TGTGCCAGTGCTGCAGGGTCCTACGAGCAGTACTTC.

The J gene is TRBJ2-1, the V gene TRBV9, with D maybe TRBD1 (6 bases). With 2 bases removed from V and 0 bases from J, the gap between germline ends came to 12 bases. The CDR3 length is 16 residues. CDR1 and CDR2 from the germline V gene are SGDLS and YYNGEE. The CDR3 is CASSVQRGSSYNEQFF. CDR3 bases: TGTGCCAGCAGCGTCCAGAGGGGGAGCTCCTACAATGAGCAGTTCTTC.

This chain uses TRBV15 with TRBJ1-2; 11 nucleotides line up with TRBD1. This CDR3 contains 15 residues. V dropped 3 bases and J dropped 7; count of bases not matched to a gene: 7. Germline-derived CDR1 and CDR2 are LNHNV and YYDKDF (reference sequence). The CDR3 coding sequence is TGTGCCACCAGCAGGCCGGGGACAGGGGGTCTTGGCTACACCTTC. Translated: CATSRPGTGGLGYTF.

V usage is TRBV10-3 and J usage is TRBJ1-1; D might be TRBD1 (6 bases). Germline V gene sequence: CDR1 ENHRY, CDR2 SYGVKD. The CDR3 is 16 residues long. V lost 5 bases, J lost 0 bases, and 16 bases lay in between. CDR3 DNA: TGTGCCATCAGTAATCTACAGGGTAAAGTGAACACTGAAGCTTTCTTT. Its translation is CAISNLQGKVNTEAFF.

The chain carries TRBV3-1 (or the pseudogene TRBV3-2) and TRBJ2-3; weak D call: TRBD2 (7 bases). The V and J ends lost 1 base and 4 bases respectively, with 18 bases between them. The CDR3 totals 17 residues. Germline loops: CDR1 LGHDT, CDR2 YNNKEL (reference sequence). CDR3 amino acids: CASSQGWGGALSDTQYF. CDR3 sequence (DNA): TGTGCCAGCAGCCAAGGTTGGGGGGGGGCCCTCTCAGATACGCAGTATTTT.

The chain employs TRBV7-9 and TRBJ2-7, with 12 nucleotides matching TRBD1. There are 14 residues in the CDR3. The ends lost 6 bases at V and 2 bases at J; junction bases unmatched: 2. In germline, CDR1 is SEHNR, CDR2 FQNEAQ (reference sequence). CDR3 sequence (DNA): TGTGCCAGCAGGGGGACAGGGGGCACCTACGAGCAGTACTTC. It encodes CASRGTGGTYEQYF. The full variable domain, rest sourced from reference TRBV7-9 and TRBJ2-7, is DTGVSQNPRHKITKRGQNVTFRCDPISEHNRLYWYRQTLGQGPEFLTYFQNEAQLEKSRLLSDRFSAERPKGSFSTLEIQRTEQGDSAMYLCASRGTGGTYEQYFGPGTRLTVT.

This clone was observed a few times. The V and J genes are TRBV7-2 and TRBJ2-7, with 11 bases identical to TRBD2. The V and J ends lost 0 bases and 8 bases, in that order; junction bases with no gene match: 6. Germline CDR1 reads SGHTA; CDR2 reads FQGNSA. There are 15 residues in the CDR3. CDR3 bases: TGTGCCAGCAGCTTAGCGCCTTCTAGCGGGGGGCAGCAGTACTTC. It specifies CASSLAPSSGGQQYF.

The J gene is TRBJ2-7, the V gene TRBV24-1; the match to TRBD1 covers 7 bases. V dropped 2 bases and J dropped 2; count of bases not matched to a gene: 5. This CDR3 spans 15 amino acids. The germline CDR1 and CDR2 sequences are KGHDR and SFDVKD. CDR3 sequence: CATSDSQGNAYEQYF. The DNA for the CDR3 is TGTGCCACCAGTGATTCACAGGGGAATGCCTACGAGCAGTACTTC.

This sequence joins TRBV10-3 and TRBJ1-1, with D perhaps TRBD1 (6 bases). This CDR3 comprises 13 residues. The germline gives CDR1 ENHRY, CDR2 SYGVKD. The ends were cut back, 6 bases at V and 4 bases at J, with 12 bases in the middle. CDR3 bases: TGTGCCATCAGCCTCGACAGGCCCACTGAAGCTTTCTTT. Translation: CAISLDRPTEAFF.

This chain connects TRBV7-9 to TRBJ2-7; possible D gene TRBD2, 6 bases. Trimming took off 4 bases at V and 3 bases at J, with 13 bases between the two ends. The CDR3 totals 14 residues. Germline-derived CDR1 and CDR2 are SEHNR and FQNEAQ (reference sequence). CDR3 in amino acids: CASSSNSGVYEQYF. CDR3 bases: TGTGCCAGCAGCTCCAACTCGGGGGTCTACGAGCAGTACTTC. Drawing the rest from reference TRBV7-9 and TRBJ2-7, the complete variable domain is DTGVSQNPRHKITKRGQNVTFRCDPISEHNRLYWYRQTLGQGPEFLTYFQNEAQLEKSRLLSDRFSAERPKGSFSTLEIQRTEQGDSAMYLCASSSNSGVYEQYFGPGTRLTVT.

The V gene is TRBV4-2, the J gene TRBJ1-5; D remains ambiguous. The CDR3 totals 16 residues. Trimming took 1 base from V and 1 from J, leaving 11 bases between them. Germline CDR1 and CDR2: LGHNA and YNFKEQ. The DNA for the CDR3 is TGTGCCAGCAGCCAAGGGACCCCCTCGAGCAATCAGCCCCAGCATTTT. Protein sequence: CASSQGTPSSNQPQHF.

The V call is TRBV28, the J call TRBJ2-2, with a tentative D call TRBD1 (6 bases). The CDR3 is 16 amino acids. The V gene's germline CDR1 is MDHEN and CDR2 SYDVKM. The V and J ends lost 6 bases and 4 bases respectively, with 18 bases between them. The CDR3 protein is CASSPYPGDPTGELFF. The CDR3, as DNA: TGTGCCAGCAGCCCATATCCAGGGGACCCCACCGGGGAGCTGTTTTTT.

The chain recombines TRBV6-2 or TRBV6-3 with TRBJ1-6, with D maybe TRBD1 (6 bases). The CDR3 covers 18 residues. V was shortened by 0 bases and J by 0 bases, with 12 bases between the two germline ends. CDR1 and CDR2 from the germline V gene are MNHEY and SVGEGT. In nucleotides, the CDR3 is TGTGCCAGCAGTTACTCGGGACACTCCATCTCCTATAATTCACCCCTCCACTTT. Amino acids: CASSYSGHSISYNSPLHF.

The chain joins TRBV15 to TRBJ2-5, with 8 positions matching TRBD2. CDR1 is LNHNV and CDR2 is YYDKDF in the germline V gene (reference sequence). The CDR3 has 15 amino acids. V shed 0 bases, J shed 4 bases, and the junction held 4 bases outside the gene matches. DNA of the CDR3: TGTGCCACCAGCAGAGATCCAGCGGGGGCAGAGACCCAGTACTTC. Translating gives CATSRDPAGAETQYF.

As regards this clone: Distinct nucleotide sequences in the sample also encode this CDR3. The V call is TRBV7-2, the J call TRBJ2-3; TRBD2 matches 9 bases. Germline assignment: CDR1 SGHTA and CDR2 FQGNSA. This CDR3 is built from 16 residues. Losses at the gene ends were 1 base for V and 0 bases for J; bases not matched to a gene: 2. In nucleotides, the CDR3 is TGTGCCAGCAGCTTAGGGCTAGCGGGGAGCACAGATACGCAGTATTTT. Encoded protein: CASSLGLAGSTDTQYF. Supplemented by reference TRBV7-2 and TRBJ2-3, the full variable domain reads GAGVSQSPSNKVTEKGKDVELRCDPISGHTALYWYRQSLGQGLEFLIYFQGNSAPDKSGLPSDRFSAERTGGSVSTLTIQRTQQEDSAVYLCASSLGLAGSTDTQYFGPGTRLTVL.

This chain connects TRBV2 to TRBJ2-3; 11 positions agree with TRBD2. V shed 0 bases, J shed 2 bases, and the junction held 7 bases outside the gene matches. CDR1 is SNHLY and CDR2 is FYNNEI in the germline V gene. The CDR3 length is 18 residues. The CDR3 is CASSEALVAGGPTDTQYF. In DNA, the CDR3 is TGTGCCAGCAGTGAAGCGCTTGTAGCGGGGGGGCCCACAGATACGCAGTATTTT.

This chain connects TRBV7-2 to TRBJ2-5, with TRBD1 matching over 7 bases. Germline assignment: CDR1 SGHTA and CDR2 FQGNSA. V was pared by 5 bases and J by 3 bases, with 6 bases of the junction left unmatched. This CDR3 is built from 14 residues. Written as DNA, the CDR3 is TGTGCCAGCAGCCTAGGGGGCCAGAAAGAGACCCAGTACTTC. Translating it yields CASSLGGQKETQYF.

The J gene is TRBJ2-7, the V gene TRBV2; the D is unclear. Per the germline V gene, CDR1 is SNHLY and CDR2 is FYNNEI. CDR3 length: 12 residues. V was clipped by 10 bases and J by 2 bases, with 12 bases between them. The CDR3 loop reads CANTNSAYEQYF. The CDR3 DNA sequence: TGTGCCAACACAAACAGCGCCTACGAGCAGTACTTC. The variable domain in full, completed from reference TRBV2 and TRBJ2-7, reads EPEVTQTPSHQVTQMGQEVILRCVPISNHLYFYWYRQILGQKVEFLVSFYNNEISEKSEIFDDQFSVERPDGSNFTLKIRSTKLEDSAMYFCANTNSAYEQYFGPGTRLTVT.

The V gene is TRBV2, the J gene TRBJ2-2, with no clear D. CDR1 and CDR2 (germline): SNHLY, FYNNEI. The CDR3 loop spans 14 amino acids. With 8 bases removed from V and 2 bases from J, the gap between germline ends came to 12 bases. The CDR3 sequence is CASAATANTGELFF. The CDR3 region has the DNA TGTGCCAGCGCAGCTACGGCAAACACCGGGGAGCTGTTTTTT.

This clone showed up just once. V usage is TRBV19 and J usage is TRBJ1-5; D remains ambiguous. The germline V and J ends were trimmed by 3 bases and 1 base, with 10 bases remaining between them. Looked up from germline, CDR1 is LNHDA and CDR2 is SQIVND (reference sequence). The CDR3 consists of 15 residues. The CDR3 DNA follows: TGTGCCAGTAGTATCAGCGTGGGGAGCAATCAGCCCCAGCATTTT. This translates into CASSISVGSNQPQHF.

The V gene is TRBV29-1, the J gene TRBJ1-1; no clear D gene. The CDR3 consists of 14 residues. V lost 4 bases to trimming and J lost 4 bases, with 16 bases between them. The germline V gene encodes CDR1 SQVTM and CDR2 ANQGSEA. The chain's CDR3 is CSVAVWGRGTEAFF. The DNA for the CDR3 is TGCAGCGTTGCCGTTTGGGGTCGGGGCACTGAAGCTTTCTTT.

The CDR3 sequence: CASSFGREGTGELFF. CDR3 sequence (DNA): TGCGCCAGCAGCTTCGGCAGGGAGGGGACCGGGGAGCTGTTTTTT. This rearrangement joins TRBV5-1 to TRBJ2-2, with 7 bases fitting TRBD2. Looked up from germline, CDR1 is SGHRS and CDR2 is YFSETQ. This CDR3 comprises 15 residues. The junction had 6 bases not matched to a gene; V was cut back by 2 bases and J by 5 bases. Looking up the rest from reference TRBV5-1 and TRBJ2-2 gives the full variable domain: KAGVTQTPRYLIKTRGQQVTLSCSPISGHRSVSWYQQTPGQGLQFLFEYFSETQRNKGNFPGRFSGRQFSNSRSEMNVSTLELGDSALYLCASSFGREGTGELFFGEGSRLTVL.

The J gene is TRBJ2-1, the V gene TRBV29-1, with TRBD1 matching over 9 bases. Germline V lookup: CDR1 SQVTM, CDR2 ANQGSEA. This CDR3 is built from 14 residues. V gave up 7 bases and J gave up 4 bases; unmatched junction bases: 8. The CDR3 DNA reads as TGCAGCGCCCACAGGGGGCGGGGTTACAATGAGCAGTTCTTC. This encodes CSAHRGRGYNEQFF.

A single count supports this clone. V usage is TRBV29-1 and J usage is TRBJ1-2, with 8 nucleotides matching TRBD1. This CDR3 is 13 amino acids long. Germline CDR1 is SQVTM and CDR2 is ANQGSEA. Germline trimming cut 6 bases from V and 4 bases from J; bases unmatched to any gene: 7. CDR3 in DNA: TGCAGCGTAGCGGACAGGGCCTCCTATGGCTACACCTTC. Translated: CSVADRASYGYTF.

This sequence joins TRBV6-5 and TRBJ2-2; 14 bases are shared with TRBD2. Trimming removed 2 bases from V and 10 bases from J; junction bases left unmatched: 3. Looked up from germline, CDR1 is MNHEY and CDR2 is SVGAGI. The CDR3 spans 15 residues. CDR3 amino acids: CASSYQGLAGAELFF. In DNA, the CDR3 is TGTGCCAGCAGTTACCAGGGACTAGCGGGGGCGGAGCTGTTTTTT.